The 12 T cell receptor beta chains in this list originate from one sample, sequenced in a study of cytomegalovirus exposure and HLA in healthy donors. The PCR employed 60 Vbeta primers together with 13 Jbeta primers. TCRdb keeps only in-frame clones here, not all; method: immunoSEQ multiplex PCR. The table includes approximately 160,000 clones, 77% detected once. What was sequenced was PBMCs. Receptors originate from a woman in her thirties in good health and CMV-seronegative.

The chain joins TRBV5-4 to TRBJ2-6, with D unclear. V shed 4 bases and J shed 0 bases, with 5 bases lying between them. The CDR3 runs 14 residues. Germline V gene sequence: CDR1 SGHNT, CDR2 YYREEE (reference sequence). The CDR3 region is CASSPISGANVLTF. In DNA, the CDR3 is TGTGCCAGCAGCCCTATCTCTGGGGCCAACGTCCTGACTTTC.

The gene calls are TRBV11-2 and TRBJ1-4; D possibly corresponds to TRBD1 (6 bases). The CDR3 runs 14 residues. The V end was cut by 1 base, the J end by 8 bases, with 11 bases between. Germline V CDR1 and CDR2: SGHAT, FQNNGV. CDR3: CASSLGDTSEKLFF. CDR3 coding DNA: TGTGCCAGCAGCTTAGGGGACACCTCGGAAAAACTGTTTTTT.

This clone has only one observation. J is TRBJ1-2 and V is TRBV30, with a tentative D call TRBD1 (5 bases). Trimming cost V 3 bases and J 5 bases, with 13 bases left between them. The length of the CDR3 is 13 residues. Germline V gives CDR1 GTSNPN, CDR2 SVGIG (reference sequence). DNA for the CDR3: TGTGCCTGGAGCCCGGGGGGAGAGTATGGCTACACCTTC. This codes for CAWSPGGEYGYTF.

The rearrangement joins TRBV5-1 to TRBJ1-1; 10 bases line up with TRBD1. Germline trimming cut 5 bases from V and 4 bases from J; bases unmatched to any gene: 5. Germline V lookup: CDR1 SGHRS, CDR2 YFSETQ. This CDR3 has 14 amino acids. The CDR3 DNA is TGCGCCAGCAGGACAGGGGGCGAGGGCACTGAAGCTTTCTTT. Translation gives CASRTGGEGTEAFF. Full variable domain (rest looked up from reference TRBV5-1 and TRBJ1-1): KAGVTQTPRYLIKTRGQQVTLSCSPISGHRSVSWYQQTPGQGLQFLFEYFSETQRNKGNFPGRFSGRQFSNSRSEMNVSTLELGDSALYLCASRTGGEGTEAFFGQGTRLTVV.

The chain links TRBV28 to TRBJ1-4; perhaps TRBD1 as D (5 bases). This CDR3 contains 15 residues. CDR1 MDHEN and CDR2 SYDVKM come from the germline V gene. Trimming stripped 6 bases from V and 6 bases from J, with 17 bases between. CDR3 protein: CASRGGAGRDEKLFF. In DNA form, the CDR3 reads TGTGCCAGCAGGGGAGGGGCAGGGAGGGATGAAAAACTGTTTTTT.

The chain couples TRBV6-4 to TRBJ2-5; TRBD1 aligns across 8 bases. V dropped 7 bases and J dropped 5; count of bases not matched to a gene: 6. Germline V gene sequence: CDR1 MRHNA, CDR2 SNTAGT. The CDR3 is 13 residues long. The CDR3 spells CASNKTGVETQYF. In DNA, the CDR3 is TGTGCCAGCAATAAGACAGGGGTGGAGACCCAGTACTTC.

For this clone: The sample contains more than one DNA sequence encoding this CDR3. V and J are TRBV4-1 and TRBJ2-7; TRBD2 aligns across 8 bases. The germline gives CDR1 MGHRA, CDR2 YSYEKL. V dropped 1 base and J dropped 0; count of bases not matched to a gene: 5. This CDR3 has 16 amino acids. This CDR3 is CASSQGTGGSSYEQYF. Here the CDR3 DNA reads TGCGCCAGCAGCCAAGGGACGGGGGGGAGCTCCTACGAGCAGTACTTC.

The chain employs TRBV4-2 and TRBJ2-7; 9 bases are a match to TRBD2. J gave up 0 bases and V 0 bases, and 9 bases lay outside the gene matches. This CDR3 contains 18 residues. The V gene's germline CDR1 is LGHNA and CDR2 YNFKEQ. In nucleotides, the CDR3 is TGTGCCAGCAGCCAAGAATCTAGCGGGACAACCTACTCCTACGAGCAGTACTTC. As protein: CASSQESSGTTYSYEQYF.

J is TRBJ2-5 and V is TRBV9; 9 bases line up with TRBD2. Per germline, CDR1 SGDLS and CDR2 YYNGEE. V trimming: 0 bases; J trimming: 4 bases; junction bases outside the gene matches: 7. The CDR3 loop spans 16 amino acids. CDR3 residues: CASSVVAGGPGETQYF. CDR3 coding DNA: TGTGCCAGCAGCGTAGTTGCGGGAGGGCCCGGAGAGACCCAGTACTTC. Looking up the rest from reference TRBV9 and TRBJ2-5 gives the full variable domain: DSGVTQTPKHLITATGQRVTLRCSPRSGDLSVYWYQQSLDQGLQFLIQYYNGEERAKGNILERFSAQQFPDLHSELNLSSLELGDSALYFCASSVVAGGPGETQYFGPGTRLLVL.

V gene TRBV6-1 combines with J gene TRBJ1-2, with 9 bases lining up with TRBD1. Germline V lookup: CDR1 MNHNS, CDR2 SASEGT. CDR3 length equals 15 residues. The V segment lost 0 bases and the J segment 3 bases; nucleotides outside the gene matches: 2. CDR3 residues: CASSEAWDRDYGYTF. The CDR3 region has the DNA TGTGCCAGCAGTGAAGCTTGGGACAGGGACTATGGCTACACCTTC.

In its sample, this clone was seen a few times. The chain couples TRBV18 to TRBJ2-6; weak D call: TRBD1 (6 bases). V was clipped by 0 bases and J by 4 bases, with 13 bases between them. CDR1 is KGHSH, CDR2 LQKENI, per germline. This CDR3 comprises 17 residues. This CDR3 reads CASSPPNRVFGANVLTF. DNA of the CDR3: TGTGCCAGCTCACCACCGAACAGGGTCTTCGGGGCCAACGTCCTGACTTTC.

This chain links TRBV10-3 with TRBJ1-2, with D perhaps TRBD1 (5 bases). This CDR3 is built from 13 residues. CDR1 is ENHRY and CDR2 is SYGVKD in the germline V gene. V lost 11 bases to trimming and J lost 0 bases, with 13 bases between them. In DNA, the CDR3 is TGTGCCGGCGGGGGACGGACTAACTATGGCTACACCTTC. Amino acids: CAGGGRTNYGYTF.